This T cell receptor (beta chain) was observed in a study of identical twins' blood T cells. The study, taken as a whole, reports: Each donor's most abundant TCRbeta clonotypes shared more CDR3 sequences with her twin than unrelated donors.

On this clonotype: No antigen is known for it.

Each CDR3 protein gets one entry after TCRdb re-called the 5' RACE reads with MiXCR. The sample holds 350,000 to 400,000 distinct CDR3 sequences; about 28% are singletons and the top ten take roughly 5.5%. The CDR3 is 15 amino acids. Trimming took 5 bases from V and 5 from J; bases not matched to a gene: 7. Germline CDR1 reads LNHNV; CDR2 reads YYDKDF (reference sequence). The V and J genes are TRBV15 and TRBJ1-4; 8 bases align to TRBD1. The material sequenced was PBMCs. The TCR originated in a woman between 18 and 49 years old in good health. CDR3 DNA sequence: TGTGCCACCAGCGCTAGGGACAGGCCAAATGAAAAACTGTTTTTT. Translated: CATSARDRPNEKLFF. The whole variable domain, remainder taken from reference TRBV15 and TRBJ1-4, is DAMVIQNPRYQVTQFGKPVTLSCSQTLNHNVMYWYQQKSSQAPKLLFHYYDKDFNNEADTPDNFQSRRPNTSFCFLDIRSPGLGDTAMYLCATSARDRPNEKLFFGSGTQLSVL.